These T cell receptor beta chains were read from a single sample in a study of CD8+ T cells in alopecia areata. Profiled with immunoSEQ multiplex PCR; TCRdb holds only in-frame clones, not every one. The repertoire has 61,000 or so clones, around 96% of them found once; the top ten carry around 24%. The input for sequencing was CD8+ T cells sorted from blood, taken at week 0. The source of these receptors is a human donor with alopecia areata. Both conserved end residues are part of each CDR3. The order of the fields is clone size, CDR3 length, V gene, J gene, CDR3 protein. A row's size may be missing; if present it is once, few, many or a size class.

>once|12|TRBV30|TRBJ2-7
CARRGAGVEQYF
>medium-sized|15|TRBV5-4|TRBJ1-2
CASSQDRTGQYGYTF
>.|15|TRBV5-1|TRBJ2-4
CASSFGALAKNIQYF
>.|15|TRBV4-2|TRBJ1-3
CASSDGEGSGNTIYF
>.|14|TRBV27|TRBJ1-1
CASSRAGGRTEAFF
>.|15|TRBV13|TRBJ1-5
CASSFSQGSNQPQHF
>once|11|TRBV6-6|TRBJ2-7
CATSPSYEQYF
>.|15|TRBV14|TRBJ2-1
CASSLRLAVNNEQFF
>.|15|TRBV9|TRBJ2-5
CASSVSGGLQETQYF
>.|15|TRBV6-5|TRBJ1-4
CASSATGGGREKLFF
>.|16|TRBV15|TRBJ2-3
CATSRDAGTGPDTQYF
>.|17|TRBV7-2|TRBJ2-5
CASSLRAGLGTWKTQYF
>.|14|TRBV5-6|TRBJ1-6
CASRLQRYNSPLHF
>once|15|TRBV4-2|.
CASSQERWSSYEQYF
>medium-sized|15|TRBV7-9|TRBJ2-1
CASSLTGGEYNEQFF
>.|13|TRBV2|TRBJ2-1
CASKELSYNEQFF
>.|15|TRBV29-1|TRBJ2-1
CSVEGTGGSYNEQFF
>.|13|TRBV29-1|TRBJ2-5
CSVPGTNQGTQYF
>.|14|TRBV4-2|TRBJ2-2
CASSHLSWTGELFF
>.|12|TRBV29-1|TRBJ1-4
CSVEDGVEKLFF
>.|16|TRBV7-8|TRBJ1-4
CASSLAARIGGEKLLF
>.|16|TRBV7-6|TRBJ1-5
CASSYPTGEGNQPQHF
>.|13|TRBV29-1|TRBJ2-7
CSVGYRQGDEQYF
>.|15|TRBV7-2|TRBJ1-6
CASSPGKGINSPLHF
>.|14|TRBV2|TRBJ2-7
CASSDIGTGDEQYF
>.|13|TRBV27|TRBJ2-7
CASSFSEGDEQYF
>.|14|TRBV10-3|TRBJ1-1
CAISDVTTNTEAFF
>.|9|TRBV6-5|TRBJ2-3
CAASEAQYF
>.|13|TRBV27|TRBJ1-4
CASSLSEWEKLFF
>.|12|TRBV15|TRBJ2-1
CATSRSRNEQFF
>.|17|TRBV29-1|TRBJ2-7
CSVVATGSVDHLREQYF
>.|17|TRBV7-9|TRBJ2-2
CASSYTSGGPNTGELFF
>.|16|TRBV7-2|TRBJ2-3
CASSLTGTTRLDTQYF
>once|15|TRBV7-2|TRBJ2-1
CASSQGQGAYNEQFF
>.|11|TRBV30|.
CACGSSYEQYF